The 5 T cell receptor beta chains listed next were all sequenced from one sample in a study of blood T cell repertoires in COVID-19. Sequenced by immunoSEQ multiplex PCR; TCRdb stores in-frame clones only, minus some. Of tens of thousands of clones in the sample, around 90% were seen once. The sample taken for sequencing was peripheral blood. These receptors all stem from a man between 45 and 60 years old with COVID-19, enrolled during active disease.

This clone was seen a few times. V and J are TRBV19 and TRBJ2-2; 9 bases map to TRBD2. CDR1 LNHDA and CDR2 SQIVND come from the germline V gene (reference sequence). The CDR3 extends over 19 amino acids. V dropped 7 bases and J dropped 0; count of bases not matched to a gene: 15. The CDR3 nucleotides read TGTGCCAGTACCACCGGACTAGCGAGAGAGTTCGCGAACACCGGGGAGCTGTTTTTT. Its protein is CASTTGLAREFANTGELFF.

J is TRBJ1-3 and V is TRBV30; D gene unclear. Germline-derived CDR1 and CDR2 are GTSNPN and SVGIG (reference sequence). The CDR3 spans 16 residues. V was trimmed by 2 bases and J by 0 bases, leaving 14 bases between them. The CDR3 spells CAWSFQFLYSGNTIYF. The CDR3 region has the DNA TGTGCCTGGAGTTTTCAGTTTCTTTACTCTGGAAACACCATATATTTT.

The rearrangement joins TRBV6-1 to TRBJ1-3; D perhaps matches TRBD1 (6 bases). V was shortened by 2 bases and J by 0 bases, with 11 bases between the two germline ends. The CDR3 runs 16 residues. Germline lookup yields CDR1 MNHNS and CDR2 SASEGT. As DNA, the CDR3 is TGTGCCAGCAGTGAATCACAGGGTTACTCTGGAAACACCATATATTTT. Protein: CASSESQGYSGNTIYF.

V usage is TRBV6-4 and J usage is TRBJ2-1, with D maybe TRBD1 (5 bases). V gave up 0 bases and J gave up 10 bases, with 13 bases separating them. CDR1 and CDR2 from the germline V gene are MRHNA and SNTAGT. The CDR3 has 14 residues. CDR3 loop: CASSDSSVGVEQFF. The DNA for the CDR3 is TGTGCCAGCAGTGACTCGTCGGTAGGGGTCGAGCAGTTCTTC.

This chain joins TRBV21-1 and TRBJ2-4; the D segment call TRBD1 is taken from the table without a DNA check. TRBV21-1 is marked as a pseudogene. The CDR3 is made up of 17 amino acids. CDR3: CARGQSRWGLSKNIQYF. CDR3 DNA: TGTGCCAGAGGACAGTCCAGGTGGGGATTATCCAAAAACATTCAGTACTTC.